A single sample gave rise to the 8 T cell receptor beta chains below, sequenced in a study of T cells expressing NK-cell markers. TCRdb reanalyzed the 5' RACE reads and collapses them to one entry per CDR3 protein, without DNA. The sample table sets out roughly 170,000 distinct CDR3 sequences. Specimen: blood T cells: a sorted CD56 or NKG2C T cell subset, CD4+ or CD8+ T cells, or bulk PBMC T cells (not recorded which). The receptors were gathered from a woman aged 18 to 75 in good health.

The CDR3 reads CSRTGVNEAFF. The chain carries TRBV20-1 and TRBJ1-1; TCRdb names TRBD1, which stays unverified in the absence of DNA. Looked up from germline, CDR1 is DFQATT and CDR2 is SNEGSKA (reference sequence). This CDR3 is 11 amino acids long.

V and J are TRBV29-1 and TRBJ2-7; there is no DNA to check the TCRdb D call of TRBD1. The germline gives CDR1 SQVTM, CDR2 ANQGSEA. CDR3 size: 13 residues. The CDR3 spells CSVTDRVTYEQYF.

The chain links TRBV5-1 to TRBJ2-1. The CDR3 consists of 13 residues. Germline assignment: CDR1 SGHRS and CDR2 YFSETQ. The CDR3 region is CASSLRLGNEQFF.

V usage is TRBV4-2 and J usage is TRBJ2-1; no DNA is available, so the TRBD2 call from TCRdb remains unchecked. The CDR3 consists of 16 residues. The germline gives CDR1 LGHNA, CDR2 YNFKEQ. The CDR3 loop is CASSRNSGGAVNEQFF.

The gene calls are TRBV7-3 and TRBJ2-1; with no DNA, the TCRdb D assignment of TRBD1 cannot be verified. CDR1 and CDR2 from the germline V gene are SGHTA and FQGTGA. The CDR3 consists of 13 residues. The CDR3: CASTMVPEDEQFF. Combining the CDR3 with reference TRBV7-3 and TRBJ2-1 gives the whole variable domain GAGVSQTPSNKVTEKGKYVELRCDPISGHTALYWYRQSLGQGPEFLIYFQGTGAADDSGLPNDRFFAVRPEGSVSTLKIQRTERGDSAVYLCASTMVPEDEQFFGPGTRLTVL.

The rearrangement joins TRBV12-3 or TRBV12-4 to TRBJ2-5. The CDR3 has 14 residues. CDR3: CASSLGLAKETQYF.

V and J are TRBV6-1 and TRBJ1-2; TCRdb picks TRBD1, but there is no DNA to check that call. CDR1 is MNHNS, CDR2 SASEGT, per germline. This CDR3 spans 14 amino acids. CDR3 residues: CASAAGQASWGYTF.

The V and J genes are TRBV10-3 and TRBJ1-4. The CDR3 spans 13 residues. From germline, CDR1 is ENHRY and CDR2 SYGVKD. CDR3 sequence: CAIRWGEGEKLFF.